What follows are 5 T cell receptor beta chains derived from one specimen sequenced in a study of T cell repertoires in cytomegalovirus infection. Each CDR3 protein is one row after TCRdb ran MiXCR on the reads. The data hold 450,000 to 550,000 distinct CDR3 sequences, with about two fifths observed a single time. These receptors have no known antigen. The material was cultured PBMCs, obtained from culture after CMV antigen stimulation. The receptor source for this set is a human donor in good health (CMV status not recorded). Some clones in this sample may be carry-over from other donors' samples.

This clonotype occurred once. This chain joins TRBV28 and TRBJ2-2; TRBD1 or TRBD2 may be the D gene (6 bases each). The ends were cut back, 5 bases at V and 4 bases at J, with 20 bases in the middle. The germline V gene has CDR1 MDHEN and CDR2 SYDVKM. The CDR3 consists of 17 residues. Here the CDR3 reads CASSPFPGAASTGELFF. The CDR3 DNA reads as TGTGCCAGCAGTCCCTTTCCGGGGGCGGCATCCACCGGGGAGCTGTTTTTT.

In this sample, this clonotype turned up a few times. This sequence joins TRBV7-9 and TRBJ1-2; D is unclear. V dropped 2 bases and J dropped 6 bases, with 10 bases sitting between them. The CDR3 runs 13 residues. Per the germline V gene, CDR1 is SEHNR and CDR2 is FQNEAQ (reference sequence). Written as DNA, the CDR3 is TGTGCCAGCAGCTTACGTGGTTTGGATGGCTACACCTTC. It translates to CASSLRGLDGYTF.

This clonotype was counted a few times. The chain employs TRBV4-1 and TRBJ1-2; D remains unclear. CDR1 is MGHRA, CDR2 YSYEKL, per germline. The CDR3 has 16 amino acids. Trimming removed 4 bases from V and 3 bases from J, with 18 bases in between. The CDR3: CASSRESTRNHYGYTF. The CDR3 DNA follows: TGCGCCAGCAGCCGGGAGTCCACCCGGAACCACTATGGCTACACCTTC.

The chain couples TRBV7-9 to TRBJ2-1, with 12 nucleotides matching TRBD2. CDR1 and CDR2 from the germline V gene are SEHNR and FQNEAQ (reference sequence). The CDR3 runs to 16 residues. Trimming cost V 5 bases and J 10 bases; bases outside gene matches: 12. Here the CDR3 DNA reads TGTGCCAGCAGCCATCTAGCGGGAGGGCCCTCCCGGGAGCAGTTCTTC. This gives the protein CASSHLAGGPSREQFF.

This clonotype has just a few counts. J is TRBJ1-1 and V is TRBV7-6; the D gene is possibly TRBD1 (6 bases). With 5 bases removed from V and 2 bases from J, the gap between germline ends came to 12 bases. Per germline, CDR1 SGHVS and CDR2 FNYEAQ. The CDR3 runs to 14 residues. This CDR3 reads CASSRTGANTEAFF. In nucleotides, the CDR3 is TGTGCCAGCAGCCGGACGGGGGCCAACACTGAAGCTTTCTTT.